This TCR beta chain was profiled in a study of blood T cells in healthy people across ages. For the second PCR, which ran for about 7 to 11 cycles, a sample-barcoded 5' primer and a J-beta primer mix were used. TCRdb recomputed calls from the 5' RACE reads with MiXCR, one row per CDR3 protein. This table holds about 650,000 distinct CDR3 sequences, approximately 30% found once. The CDR3 loop spans 15 amino acids. V shed 0 bases and J shed 5 bases, with 11 bases lying between them. Germline CDR1 is LNHNV and CDR2 is YYDKDF (reference sequence). This clonotype was recorded many times. The antigen remains unidentified. Study outcomes and limitations: Reliance upon unsorted PBMCs precluded definitive naive versus antigen-experienced comparison. The authors considered diversity estimates from one million T cells to be underestimates.

The chain joins TRBV15 to TRBJ2-1, with D unresolved. The origin of this receptor is an elderly woman in good health. Source material: blood. CDR3 loop: CATSRDHKPDNEQFF. The CDR3 region has the DNA TGTGCCACCAGCAGAGATCATAAACCCGACAATGAGCAGTTCTTC.